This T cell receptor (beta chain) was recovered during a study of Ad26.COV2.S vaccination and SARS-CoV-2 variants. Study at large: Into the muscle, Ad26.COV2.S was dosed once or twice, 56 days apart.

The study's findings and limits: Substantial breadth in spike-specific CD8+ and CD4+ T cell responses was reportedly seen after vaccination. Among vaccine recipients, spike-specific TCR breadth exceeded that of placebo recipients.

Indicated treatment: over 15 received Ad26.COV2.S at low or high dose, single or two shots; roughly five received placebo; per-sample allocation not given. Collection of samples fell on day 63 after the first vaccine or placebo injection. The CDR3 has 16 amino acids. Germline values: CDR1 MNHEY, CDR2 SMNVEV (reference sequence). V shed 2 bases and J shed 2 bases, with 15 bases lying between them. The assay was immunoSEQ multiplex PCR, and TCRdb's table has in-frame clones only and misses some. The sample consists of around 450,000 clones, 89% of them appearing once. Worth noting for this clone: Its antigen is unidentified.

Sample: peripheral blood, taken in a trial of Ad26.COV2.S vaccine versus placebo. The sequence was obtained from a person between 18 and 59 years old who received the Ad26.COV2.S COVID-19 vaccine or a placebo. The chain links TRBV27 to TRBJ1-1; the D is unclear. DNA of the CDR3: TGTGCCAGCAGTTTACGGACCGTCAAGGCAAACACTGAAGCTTTCTTT. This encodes CASSLRTVKANTEAFF.